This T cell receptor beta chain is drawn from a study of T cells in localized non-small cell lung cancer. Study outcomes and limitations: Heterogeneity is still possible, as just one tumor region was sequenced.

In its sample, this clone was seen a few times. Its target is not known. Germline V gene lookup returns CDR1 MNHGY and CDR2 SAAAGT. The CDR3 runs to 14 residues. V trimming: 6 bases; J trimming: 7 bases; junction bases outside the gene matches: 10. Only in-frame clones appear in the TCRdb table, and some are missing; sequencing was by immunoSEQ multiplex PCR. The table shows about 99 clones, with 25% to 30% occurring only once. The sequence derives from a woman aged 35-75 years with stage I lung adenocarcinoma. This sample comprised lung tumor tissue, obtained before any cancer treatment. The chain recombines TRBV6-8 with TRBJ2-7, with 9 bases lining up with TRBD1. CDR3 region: CASSSGTGRLEQYF. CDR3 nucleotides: TGTGCCAGCAGCTCCGGGACAGGGAGACTAGAGCAGTACTTC.